Below, 8 T cell receptor beta chains from the same sample are listed, as sequenced in a study of T cell responses to AZD1222 COVID-19 vaccine. TCRdb keeps only in-frame clones here, not all; method: immunoSEQ multiplex PCR. The sample holds around 79,000 clones; around 89% are singletons and the top ten take approximately 19%. The starting material was peripheral blood, obtained on day 0 of AZD1222 vaccination. Receptors were obtained from an adult in good health.

This sequence joins TRBV11-2 and TRBJ2-3; TRBD2 is a possible D gene (6 bases). The V gene lost 1 base and the J gene lost 3 bases, with 11 bases spanning the gap. The CDR3 consists of 15 residues. Per the germline V gene, CDR1 is SGHAT and CDR2 is FQNNGV. As DNA, the CDR3 is TGTGCCAGCAGCTTAGCAAGCGGGCGGACAGATACGCAGTATTTT. Amino acid sequence: CASSLASGRTDTQYF.

The V gene is TRBV28, the J gene TRBJ1-2, with 8 bases that match TRBD1. The germline V gene has CDR1 MDHEN and CDR2 SYDVKM. The V segment lost 7 bases and the J segment 8 bases; nucleotides outside the gene matches: 9. The CDR3 has 13 residues. The CDR3 here is CASNGQGGGGYTF. The CDR3 DNA reads as TGTGCCAGCAACGGACAGGGTGGTGGGGGCTACACCTTC.

The chain links TRBV7-6 to TRBJ1-1, with 7 bases matching TRBD1. V shed 5 bases and J 5 bases; nucleotides not matched to a gene: 5. The CDR3 covers 13 residues. CDR1 is SGHVS, CDR2 FNYEAQ, per germline. The CDR3 coding sequence is TGTGCCAGCAGCCTGACAGGGTGGACTGAAGCTTTCTTT. Translating it yields CASSLTGWTEAFF. The full variable domain, with the rest looked up from reference TRBV7-6 and TRBJ1-1, is GAGVSQSPRYKVTKRGQDVALRCDPISGHVSLYWYRQALGQGPEFLTYFNYEAQQDKSGLPNDRFSAERPEGSISTLTIQRTEQRDSAMYRCASSLTGWTEAFFGQGTRLTVV.

The V gene is TRBV4-1, the J gene TRBJ1-1; D perhaps matches TRBD1 (5 bases). The germline V gene has CDR1 MGHRA and CDR2 YSYEKL. V gave up 1 base and J gave up 4 bases, with 19 bases separating them. This CDR3 comprises 17 residues. The CDR3, as DNA: TGCGCCAGCAGCCAAGTGGCGCTCGGGGCCACTCTCACTGAAGCTTTCTTT. The encoded protein is CASSQVALGATLTEAFF.

In this sample, this clone turned up once. The V and J genes are TRBV6-5 and TRBJ2-1, with unresolved D. CDR3 length equals 11 residues. V dropped 6 bases and J dropped 4 bases, with 4 bases sitting between them. Germline V CDR1 and CDR2: MNHEY, SVGAGI. The CDR3 reads CASSLYNEQFF. DNA of the CDR3: TGTGCCAGCAGCTTGTACAATGAGCAGTTCTTC.

This CDR3 reads CASSFTRVEQFF. The CDR3 DNA reads TGTGCCAGCAGTTTTACGAGAGTTGAGCAGTTCTTC. The chain uses TRBV28 and TRBJ2-1, with unresolved D. Germline values: CDR1 MDHEN, CDR2 SYDVKM. V shed 3 bases and J shed 9 bases, with 9 bases lying between them. The CDR3 is 12 residues long.

A few counts support this clone. V and J are TRBV19 and TRBJ1-2, with D possibly TRBD1 on 5 matching bases. Between the trimmed V and J ends, which lost 7 bases and 8 bases, there was a span of 20 bases. CDR1 LNHDA and CDR2 SQIVND come from the germline V gene (reference sequence). The length of the CDR3 is 14 residues. The CDR3 DNA reads TGTGCCAGTACATCGGGGCATGGTAGTTCCGGCTACACCTTC. Translating it yields CASTSGHGSSGYTF.

In this sample, this clone turned up a few times. The chain uses TRBV11-2 and TRBJ2-5; possibly TRBD1 for D (6 bases). The CDR3 sequence is 15 residues long. V was clipped by 5 bases and J by 3 bases, with 16 bases between them. The germline gives CDR1 SGHAT, CDR2 FQNNGV. The CDR3 region has the DNA TGTGCCAGCAGCACCCGACAGGTCAAAAAAGAGACCCAGTACTTC. Its translation: CASSTRQVKKETQYF.